What follows are 28 T cell receptor beta chains derived from one specimen sequenced in a study of shared clonotypes between healthy human individuals. The repertoire was sequenced with immunoSEQ multiplex PCR; TCRdb's copy has only in-frame clones and lacks some. The repertoire holds 2 million to 3 million clones, under 95% seen once, with 0.36% in the top ten. Input material: naive CD4+ T cells from PBMCs. Described subset: CD45RA+ positively selected. All receptors come from a young man in good health. Some clones in this sample may be carry-over from other donors' samples.

CDR3 region: CASNSRDRVNQPQHF. Written as DNA, the CDR3 is TGTGCCAGCAATTCCCGGGACAGGGTCAATCAGCCCCAGCATTTT. The chain carries TRBV28 and TRBJ1-5, with TRBD1 matching 9 bases. The V and J ends lost 7 bases and 3 bases, in that order; junction bases with no gene match: 7. The CDR3 is 15 amino acids. Germline assignment: CDR1 MDHEN and CDR2 SYDVKM.

The V gene is TRBV7-9, the J gene TRBJ2-1; D remains unclear. The germline V gene has CDR1 SEHNR and CDR2 FQNEAQ (reference sequence). Trimming removed 1 base at V and 7 bases at J, with 11 bases between. The CDR3 totals 14 residues. The CDR3 region has the DNA TGTGCCAGCAGCTTAGTTGGAACCCCTAATGAGCAGTTCTTC. Protein sequence: CASSLVGTPNEQFF.

This chain uses TRBV7-3 with TRBJ1-3, with 8 bases that match TRBD1. Germline CDR1 and CDR2: SGHTA and FQGTGA. V dropped 5 bases and J dropped 3; count of bases not matched to a gene: 6. This CDR3 is 15 amino acids long. The CDR3: CASSPGGSNGNTIYF. DNA for the CDR3: TGTGCCAGCAGCCCAGGGGGCTCAAATGGAAACACCATATATTTT.

This chain uses TRBV19 with TRBJ1-5, with TRBD1 matching 8 bases. The germline V gene has CDR1 LNHDA and CDR2 SQIVND (reference sequence). V lost 3 bases and J lost 10; bases outside the gene matches: 17. The CDR3 is made up of 17 amino acids. The CDR3 nucleotides are TGTGCCAGTAGTATGGGTCGGGAAGGGACAGGAGTTCACCCCCAGCATTTT. It translates to CASSMGREGTGVHPQHF. Full variable domain (missing parts from reference TRBV19 and TRBJ1-5): DGGITQSPKYLFRKEGQNVTLSCEQNLNHDAMYWYRQDPGQGLRLIYYSQIVNDFQKGDIAEGYSVSREKKESFPLTVTSAQKNPTAFYLCASSMGREGTGVHPQHFGDGTRLSIL.

V is TRBV5-1 and J is TRBJ2-7; a possible D gene is TRBD1 (5 bases). Germline V gene lookup returns CDR1 SGHRS and CDR2 YFSETQ. The CDR3 length is 14 residues. Trimming stripped 0 bases from V and 3 bases from J, with 10 bases between. CDR3 residues: CASSLATGLYEQYF. Written as DNA, the CDR3 is TGCGCCAGCAGCTTGGCAACAGGTCTCTACGAGCAGTACTTC.

The rearrangement links TRBV5-3 to TRBJ2-7, with a tentative D call TRBD2 (6 bases). TRBV5-3 is assigned to the ORF class and has an uncertain function. Deletions cut 0 bases from V and 5 bases from J, with 18 bases between. CDR3 length: 16 residues. In nucleotides, the CDR3 is TGTGCCAGAAGCTTGGCTAAAAAGGAGGGATCCCACGAGCAGTACTTC. This codes for CARSLAKKEGSHEQYF.

V usage is TRBV15 and J usage is TRBJ2-3; D ambiguous. Trimming removed 2 bases from V and 0 bases from J, with 6 bases in between. CDR1 is LNHNV and CDR2 is YYDKDF in the germline V gene (reference sequence). CDR3 length: 14 amino acids. The DNA of the CDR3 is TGTGCCACCAGCAGAAGAAGCAGCACAGATACGCAGTATTTT. It encodes CATSRRSSTDTQYF.

Of note for this clone: Additional DNA sequences in this sample encode the identical CDR3. The chain recombines TRBV7-9 with TRBJ2-1; D is unresolved. The V end lost 2 bases, the J end lost 4 bases, and 3 bases lay between the germline ends. CDR1 SEHNR and CDR2 FQNEAQ come from the germline V gene (reference sequence). The CDR3 totals 12 residues. The CDR3 DNA reads as TGTGCCAGCAGCTTAACGTACAATGAGCAGTTCTTC. Translation gives CASSLTYNEQFF.

V and J are TRBV7-6 and TRBJ2-1; a weak D match, TRBD2 (6 bases). The germline gives CDR1 SGHVS, CDR2 FNYEAQ. CDR3 length equals 17 residues. The V and J ends lost 3 bases and 5 bases respectively, with 20 bases between them. The DNA of the CDR3 is TGTGCCAGCAGCTTGAAGACTAGGGGTGGAGGAGACAATGAGCAGTTCTTC. As protein: CASSLKTRGGGDNEQFF.

This chain uses TRBV11-2 with TRBJ2-2; D remains ambiguous. The CDR3 loop spans 14 amino acids. Germline CDR1 reads SGHAT; CDR2 reads FQNNGV. V was shortened by 0 bases and J by 7 bases, with 9 bases between the two germline ends. In nucleotides, the CDR3 is TGTGCCAGCAGCTTAGATCGACCGGGCGGGGAGCTGTTTTTT. As protein: CASSLDRPGGELFF. Supplemented by reference TRBV11-2 and TRBJ2-2, the full variable domain reads EAGVAQSPRYKIIEKRQSVAFWCNPISGHATLYWYQQILGQGPKLLIQFQNNGVVDDSQLPKDRFSAERLKGVDSTLKIQPAKLEDSAVYLCASSLDRPGGELFFGEGSRLTVL.

On this clone: This specimen includes other DNA sequences encoding the same CDR3. The chain combines TRBV7-2 with TRBJ1-1, with D hard to call. Deletions cut 2 bases from V and 1 base from J, with 8 bases between. CDR3 length equals 14 residues. CDR1 is SGHTA, CDR2 FQGNSA, per germline. CDR3 loop: CASSLLTGNTEAFF. The CDR3 region has the DNA TGTGCCAGCAGCTTATTAACGGGGAACACTGAAGCTTTCTTT.

Here the CDR3 reads CASRQNLLEDTRNEQFF. In DNA form, the CDR3 reads TGTGCCAGTAGACAAAACCTCCTCGAAGACACCCGAAATGAGCAGTTCTTC. The chain combines TRBV19 with TRBJ2-1; D is uncertain. The CDR3 is 17 amino acids. Germline V CDR1 and CDR2: LNHDA, SQIVND (reference sequence). Trimming cost V 6 bases and J 7 bases, with 25 bases left between them.

The gene calls are TRBV15 and TRBJ1-1; D not resolved. Deletions cut 8 bases from V and 4 bases from J, with 17 bases between. CDR3 length equals 14 residues. Germline V lookup: CDR1 LNHNV, CDR2 YYDKDF (reference sequence). CDR3 residues: CATQKGAPSTEAFF. CDR3 coding DNA: TGTGCCACCCAAAAAGGAGCCCCAAGCACTGAAGCTTTCTTT.

The rearrangement joins TRBV30 to TRBJ2-1, with 8 bases fitting TRBD1. The CDR3 totals 16 residues. V was pared by 1 base and J by 3 bases, with 8 bases of the junction left unmatched. CDR1 and CDR2 from the germline V gene are GTSNPN and SVGIG (reference sequence). Written as DNA, the CDR3 is TGTGCCTGGAGTGGGGCCGGACAGGGTTTCTACAATGAGCAGTTCTTC. This encodes CAWSGAGQGFYNEQFF.

This chain uses TRBV5-5 with TRBJ1-2; unclear D gene. The germline V gene encodes CDR1 SGHKS and CDR2 YYEKEE (reference sequence). The CDR3 consists of 14 residues. The V and J ends lost 6 bases and 5 bases respectively, with 17 bases between them. This chain's CDR3 is CASNSLEGSYGYTF. DNA of the CDR3: TGTGCCAGCAACTCCCTGGAGGGATCTTATGGCTACACCTTC.

V and J are TRBV18 and TRBJ1-5; D is uncertain. CDR3 length equals 14 residues. Per germline, CDR1 KGHSH and CDR2 LQKENI. Trimming took 6 bases from V and 2 from J, leaving 11 bases between them. The CDR3 DNA reads TGTGCCAGCTCGTCCACAGAGGGCAATCAGCCCCAGCATTTT. The encoded protein is CASSSTEGNQPQHF.

In the case of this clone: The same CDR3 arises from other DNA sequences in this sample as well. The rearrangement uses TRBV6-5 and TRBJ1-2, with TRBD1 as a possible D gene (6 bases). The germline V gene encodes CDR1 MNHEY and CDR2 SVGAGI. The CDR3 consists of 13 residues. With 6 bases removed from V and 2 bases from J, the gap between germline ends came to 10 bases. This CDR3 reads CASSLTGNYGYTF. CDR3 nucleotides: TGTGCCAGCAGCCTCACAGGGAACTATGGCTACACCTTC.

The chain is built from TRBV7-2 and TRBJ2-5; 9 positions match TRBD2. This CDR3 comprises 16 residues. Germline CDR1 reads SGHTA; CDR2 reads FQGNSA. Trimming removed 5 bases from V and 5 bases from J; junction bases left unmatched: 12. The DNA of the CDR3 is TGTGCCAGCAGCCCAGTCGGCGGGAGGGGAGGGGAGACCCAGTACTTC. Translating gives CASSPVGGRGGETQYF.

This chain links TRBV11-1 with TRBJ2-5; TRBD1 aligns across 11 bases. The germline CDR1 and CDR2 sequences are SGHAT and FQDESV (reference sequence). V lost 4 bases, J lost 11 bases, and 6 bases stayed unmatched. The CDR3 contains 13 residues. The CDR3 sequence: CASSSGTGGEQYF. CDR3 nucleotide sequence: TGTGCCAGCAGCTCCGGGACAGGGGGAGAGCAGTACTTC. Using reference TRBV11-1 and TRBJ2-5 for the parts outside the CDR3, the full variable domain is EAEVAQSPRYKITEKSQAVAFWCDPISGHATLYWYRQILGQGPELLVQFQDESVVDDSQLPKDRFSAERLKGVDSTLKIQPAELGDSAMYLCASSSGTGGEQYFGPGTRLLVL.

CDR3 protein: CASSRGREGGAYEQYF. The CDR3 DNA sequence: TGTGCCAGTAGTAGGGGTCGAGAAGGGGGCGCCTACGAGCAGTACTTC. The chain is built from TRBV19 and TRBJ2-7; 7 nucleotides agree with TRBD1. V shed 4 bases and J 2 bases; nucleotides not matched to a gene: 11. In germline, CDR1 is LNHDA, CDR2 SQIVND (reference sequence). The CDR3 has 16 residues.

The chain couples TRBV5-1 to TRBJ2-7; D could derive from TRBD1 or TRBD2 (5 bases each). The CDR3 is 14 amino acids. In germline, CDR1 is SGHRS, CDR2 YFSETQ. Trimming left V 0 bases short and J 5 bases short, with 12 bases between. CDR3 coding DNA: TGCGCCAGCAGCTTGGCAGGGAGCGCGGACGAGCAGTACTTC. Amino acid sequence: CASSLAGSADEQYF.

The V gene is TRBV9, the J gene TRBJ2-1; 7 bases align to TRBD2. Looked up from germline, CDR1 is SGDLS and CDR2 is YYNGEE. V trimming: 3 bases; J trimming: 5 bases; junction bases outside the gene matches: 14. The CDR3 covers 17 residues. DNA of the CDR3: TGTGCCAGCAGCGCGGCTTTGGATAGCGGGCTCCACAATGAGCAGTTCTTC. Translating gives CASSAALDSGLHNEQFF.

The gene calls are TRBV5-6 and TRBJ2-7; 7 nucleotides match TRBD1. Unmatched junction bases numbered 7, after V lost 4 bases and J lost 6 bases. CDR1 and CDR2 (germline): SGHDT, YYEEEE. The CDR3 consists of 13 residues. The CDR3 nucleotides read TGTGCCAGCAGCGTTTACAGGGGCTCCGAGCAGTACTTC. It specifies CASSVYRGSEQYF.

The CDR3 DNA reads TGCGCCAGCAGGCCTACCGGGACAGGAAATGAAAAACTGTTTTTT. It yields the protein CASRPTGTGNEKLFF. The gene calls are TRBV5-1 and TRBJ1-4, with 8 bases fitting TRBD1. This CDR3 is built from 15 residues. The V segment lost 5 bases and the J segment 5 bases; nucleotides outside the gene matches: 8. Looked up from germline, CDR1 is SGHRS and CDR2 is YFSETQ.

The CDR3 sequence: CASSIETGPSYEQYF. The CDR3 DNA sequence: TGTGCCAGCAGCATAGAGACAGGGCCCTCCTACGAGCAGTACTTC. This chain connects TRBV7-2 to TRBJ2-7; 7 positions agree with TRBD1. There are 15 residues in the CDR3. Germline CDR1 reads SGHTA; CDR2 reads FQGNSA. V lost 5 bases, J lost 0 bases, and 7 bases stayed unmatched.

The chain joins TRBV19 to TRBJ2-2, with 15 bases fitting TRBD2. V shed 5 bases, J shed 6 bases, and the junction held 10 bases outside the gene matches. This CDR3 has 18 amino acids. Germline CDR1 is LNHDA and CDR2 is SQIVND (reference sequence). The CDR3 here is CASSLTGTSGRSSGELFF. CDR3 nucleotide sequence: TGTGCCAGTAGTCTCACCGGGACTAGCGGGAGGAGTTCCGGGGAGCTGTTTTTT. Full variable domain (outside the CDR3, taken from reference TRBV19 and TRBJ2-2): DGGITQSPKYLFRKEGQNVTLSCEQNLNHDAMYWYRQDPGQGLRLIYYSQIVNDFQKGDIAEGYSVSREKKESFPLTVTSAQKNPTAFYLCASSLTGTSGRSSGELFFGEGSRLTVL.

Worth noting for this clone: Additional DNA sequences in this sample encode the identical CDR3. The chain carries TRBV9 and TRBJ1-1; D call uncertain. Germline CDR1 reads SGDLS; CDR2 reads YYNGEE. CDR3 length: 15 residues. V was clipped by 0 bases and J by 0 bases, with 9 bases between them. For the CDR3, the DNA is TGTGCCAGCAGCGTAGAGGCGGCGATGAACACTGAAGCTTTCTTT. Translation gives CASSVEAAMNTEAFF.

This sequence joins TRBV27 and TRBJ2-1; 9 positions agree with TRBD2. With V trimmed by 4 bases and J by 0 bases, 10 bases remained unmatched. The CDR3 runs to 18 residues. Germline V gene data show CDR1 as MNHEY and CDR2 as SMNVEV (reference sequence). The CDR3 reads CASSSYVRTSASYNEQFF. The CDR3 DNA reads as TGTGCCAGCAGTTCCTATGTCAGGACTAGCGCCTCCTACAATGAGCAGTTCTTC.